This T cell receptor (beta chain) was sequenced during a study of CD8+CD57+ T cells in acquired aplastic anemia. Study details: Sorted CD4+ and CD8+ cells yielded DNA averaging about 3.2 ug. General study results and limits: Comparison of patients with controls identified 25 to 35 shared CD8+ CDR3 sequences.

The germline V and J ends were trimmed by 5 bases and 7 bases, with 11 bases remaining between them. Germline V lookup: CDR1 GTSNPN, CDR2 SVGIG (reference sequence). The CDR3 length is 11 residues. For sequencing, patients were chosen who had shown expansion of CD8+CD57+ cells by flow cytometry. Everyone among the patients had severe acquired aplastic anemia. Patients had undergone no therapy by the time their blood was sampled. Genomic DNA templated the TCR beta VDJ and CDR3 profiling. TCRdb fed the reads into MiXCR, producing one record per CDR3 protein. Of under 500,000 distinct CDR3 sequences in the sample, around a third are singletons; the top ten hold nearly 0.85%. With respect to this clonotype: Its antigen is unidentified.

The sequencing input was sorted CD4+, CD8+, or CD8+CD57+ T cells (not recorded which) from PBMCs. V gene TRBV30 combines with J gene TRBJ1-2; no definite D call. This sequence originates from a human donor with aplastic anemia. CDR3 sequence: CAWARETGYTF. DNA for the CDR3: TGTGCCTGGGCCCGGGAGACTGGCTACACCTTC.